This T cell receptor (beta chain) was sequenced in a study of cytomegalovirus exposure and HLA in healthy donors. CDR1 is SGHRS, CDR2 YFSETQ, per germline. The ends lost 0 bases at V and 8 bases at J; junction bases unmatched: 2. The CDR3 has 13 residues. A remark on this clone: The sample has other DNA sequences that encode this CDR3 too.

The PCR used 60 Vbeta and 13 Jbeta primers. Libraries were prepared by immunoSEQ multiplex PCR; TCRdb keeps only in-frame clonotypes and omits some of them. The data contain around 130,000 clones, about 71% of them singletons. The material sequenced was PBMCs. The receptor comes from a woman aged 55-70 years in good health and CMV-seropositive. The genes are TRBV5-1 and TRBJ1-2; 9 nucleotides agree with TRBD1. The CDR3 loop reads CASSLGQGGGYTF. Written as DNA, the CDR3 is TGCGCCAGCAGCTTGGGACAGGGGGGAGGCTACACCTTC.